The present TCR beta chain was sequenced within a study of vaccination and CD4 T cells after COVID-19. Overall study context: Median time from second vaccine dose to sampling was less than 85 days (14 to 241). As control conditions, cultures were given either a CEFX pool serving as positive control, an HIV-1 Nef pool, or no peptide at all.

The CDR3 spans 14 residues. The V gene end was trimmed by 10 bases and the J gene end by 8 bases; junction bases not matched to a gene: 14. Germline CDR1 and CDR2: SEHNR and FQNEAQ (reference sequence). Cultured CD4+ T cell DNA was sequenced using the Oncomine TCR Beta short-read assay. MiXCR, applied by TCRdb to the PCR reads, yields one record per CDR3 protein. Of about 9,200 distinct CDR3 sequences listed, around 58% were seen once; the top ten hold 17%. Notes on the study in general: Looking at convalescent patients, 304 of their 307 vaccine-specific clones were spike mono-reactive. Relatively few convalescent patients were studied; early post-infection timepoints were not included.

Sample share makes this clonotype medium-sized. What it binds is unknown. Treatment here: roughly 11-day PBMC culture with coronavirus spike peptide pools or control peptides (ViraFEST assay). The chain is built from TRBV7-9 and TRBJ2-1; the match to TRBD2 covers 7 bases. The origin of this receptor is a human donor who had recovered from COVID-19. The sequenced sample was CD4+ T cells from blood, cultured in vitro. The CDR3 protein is CATKRGGSLDEQFF. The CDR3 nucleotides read TGTGCCACAAAACGGGGAGGGTCGTTGGATGAGCAGTTCTTC.